The 5 T cell receptor beta chains given below trace back to one sample, sequenced in a study of neurological immune-mediated disorders (dated by TCRdb to between 2018 and 2020). Library creation used 5' RACE. The sequencing machine was an Illumina HiSeq 2500. Starting from the raw public reads, TCRdb applied fastp trimming at Q25, assembled clones with MiXCR and retained in-frame beta chains. One record per CDR3 amino acid sequence lists the most common genes and DNA. Present in this sample are some 46,000 distinct CDR3 sequences, approximately 10% of which were seen just once. The ten largest clones represent approximately 5% of the sample. The specimen sequenced was PBMCs. The receptors here all came from a man aged 65 to 79 with HTLV-1-associated myelopathy (HAM/TSP).

This clonotype was seen many times. The CDR3: CASTGTNYGYTF. DNA for the CDR3: TGTGCCAGCACTGGGACAAATTATGGCTACACCTTC. This sequence joins TRBV6-6 and TRBJ1-2, with a weak D call TRBD1 (6 bases). V lost 7 bases and J 5 bases, leaving 11 bases between the germline ends. This CDR3 has 12 amino acids. Germline assignment: CDR1 MNHNY and CDR2 SVGAGI (reference sequence).

This clonotype was detected ten times or more. The rearrangement joins TRBV7-2 to TRBJ2-2; D call uncertain. CDR1 is SGHTA, CDR2 FQGNSA, per germline. The germline V and J ends were trimmed by 3 bases and 6 bases, with 11 bases remaining between them. The CDR3 has 14 residues. The CDR3 coding sequence is TGTGCCAGCAGCTTCCCGTTGTTGGCCGGGGAGCTGTTTTTT. Protein sequence: CASSFPLLAGELFF.

The chain combines TRBV29-1 with TRBJ2-7; perhaps TRBD2 as D (6 bases). V shed 8 bases and J shed 4 bases, with 15 bases lying between them. The germline gives CDR1 SQVTM, CDR2 ANQGSEA. CDR3 size: 12 residues. The CDR3 DNA reads TGCAGCCTTAGACTAGGGAGTTACGAGCAGTACTTC. This translates into CSLRLGSYEQYF.

This clonotype was seen ten or more times. The chain uses TRBV20-1 and TRBJ2-3; 7 bases align to TRBD2. Unmatched junction bases numbered 9, after V lost 3 bases and J lost 6 bases. The germline CDR1 and CDR2 sequences are DFQATT and SNEGSKA (reference sequence). The CDR3 is 14 residues long. This CDR3 reads CSASRAGESDTQYF. The CDR3 nucleotides read TGCAGTGCTAGTAGGGCGGGAGAATCCGATACGCAGTATTTT.

This clonotype came up a few times. This chain joins TRBV29-1 and TRBJ2-7; 8 nucleotides agree with TRBD1. Germline V gene lookup returns CDR1 SQVTM and CDR2 ANQGSEA. The CDR3 extends over 15 amino acids. J lost 0 bases, V lost 1 base, and 5 bases had no gene match. CDR3 nucleotides: TGCAGCGTTGAAGTACAGGGGGGATTCTCCTACGAGCAGTACTTC. Amino acids: CSVEVQGGFSYEQYF.